Following are 9 T cell receptor beta chains from one sample sequenced in a study of metastatic and nonmetastatic thyroid tumors. None of the patients had undergone any treatment ahead of thyroid surgery. MiXCR reprocessed the PCR reads for TCRdb. The table includes 9,000 or so clones, under 15% detected once. The sample was blood. Every receptor here comes from a female donor with papillary thyroid cancer or a benign thyroid nodule (not recorded which). Some clones in this sample may be carry-over from other donors' samples.

By its share, this clone is medium-sized. This CDR3 reads CASRTGTGGAGELFF. The CDR3 DNA reads TGTGCCAGTAGAACCGGGACAGGGGGAGCCGGGGAGCTGTTTTTT. This sequence joins TRBV19 and TRBJ2-2, with 11 bases fitting TRBD1. CDR1 is LNHDA and CDR2 is SQIVND in the germline V gene (reference sequence). The CDR3 length is 15 residues. The J segment lost 6 bases and the V segment lost 6 bases, leaving 6 bases of the junction unmatched.

By share, this clone ranks as medium-sized. The chain couples TRBV6-1 to TRBJ2-3; D possibly uses TRBD1 or TRBD2 (6 bases each). Germline values: CDR1 MNHNS, CDR2 SASEGT. The CDR3 is 15 residues long. V was cut by 7 bases and J by 1 base, with 15 bases left in between. DNA of the CDR3: TGTGCCAGCAAAATAGGGGGGTTTGGCACAGATACGCAGTATTTT. Amino acid sequence: CASKIGGFGTDTQYF.

By share, this clone counts as medium-sized. The genes are TRBV6-1 and TRBJ1-5; D unresolved. Germline CDR1 is MNHNS and CDR2 is SASEGT. V was cut by 6 bases and J by 14 bases, with 17 bases left in between. The CDR3 has 12 residues. The CDR3 loop reads CASRATAQREHF. The CDR3 DNA reads as TGTGCCAGCAGGGCTACAGCGCAGAGAGAGCATTTT.

This clone was seen many times. The chain employs TRBV2 and TRBJ1-5; D is undetermined. Deletions cut 6 bases from V and 2 bases from J, with 20 bases between. There are 17 residues in the CDR3. Per germline, CDR1 SNHLY and CDR2 FYNNEI. The chain's CDR3 is CASRGYMGVVGNQPQHF. The CDR3 bases are TGTGCCAGCAGGGGTTATATGGGAGTAGTTGGCAATCAGCCCCAGCATTTT.

This clone is categorized as medium-sized. This chain links TRBV4-2 with TRBJ1-4; D call uncertain. The CDR3 contains 16 residues. Germline CDR1 is LGHNA and CDR2 is YNFKEQ. Between the trimmed V and J ends, which lost 0 bases and 2 bases, there was a span of 10 bases. The CDR3 region has the DNA TGTGCCAGCAGCCAAGATACCCGGCCTACTAATGAAAAACTGTTTTTT. Its protein is CASSQDTRPTNEKLFF.

This clone is deemed medium-sized. The chain employs TRBV6-4 and TRBJ1-2; 7 nucleotides align to TRBD1. This CDR3 has 14 residues. Unmatched junction bases numbered 6, after V lost 2 bases and J lost 6 bases. Germline CDR1 is MRHNA and CDR2 is SNTAGT. The CDR3 bases are TGTGCCAGCAGTGACGGGGGGACAGCAGATGGCTACACCTTC. It is translated as CASSDGGTADGYTF.

This clone appeared many times. The chain links TRBV19 to TRBJ2-1, with D unclear. Trimming removed 5 bases at V and 8 bases at J, with 16 bases between. Per germline, CDR1 LNHDA and CDR2 SQIVND (reference sequence). The CDR3 loop spans 14 amino acids. The CDR3 nucleotides read TGTGCCAGTAGTGTCCTGGCCGATCCCCATGAGCAGTTCTTC. Protein sequence: CASSVLADPHEQFF.

This clone is categorized as medium-sized (0.01 to 0.1%). DNA of the CDR3: TGTGCCACCAGTGGGCAGGACCGCTATGGCTACACCTTC. Its translation: CATSGQDRYGYTF. The gene calls are TRBV24-1 and TRBJ1-2; D is unclear. V dropped 5 bases and J dropped 4 bases, with 10 bases sitting between them. Germline CDR1 KGHDR, CDR2 SFDVKD. The CDR3 extends over 13 amino acids.

About this clone: Its ends do not fully match the called genes, so a read error is possible. J is TRBJ2-2 and V is TRBV12-3 or TRBV12-4, with TRBD2 as a possible D gene (5 bases). This CDR3 region has 17 residues. The DNA of the CDR3 is TGTGCCAGCAGTTTATATGGTGGAGACTTGGAGGACGGGGAGTTGCTTTTT. It specifies CASSLYGGDLEDGELLF.